Given below is one T cell receptor beta chain in context. The data derive from a study of cytomegalovirus exposure and HLA in healthy donors. Looking at the study overall: HLA-typed donors contributed 65 million to 95 million unique TCRs, which were held in an early data release.

CDR3 length: 11 residues. Germline-derived CDR1 and CDR2 are MNHNS and SASEGT. V shed 2 bases and J shed 12 bases, with 5 bases lying between them. PCR employed 60 Vbeta and 13 Jbeta primers. The table came from immunoSEQ multiplex PCR; TCRdb's copy has only in-frame clones and leaves some out. This table holds a few hundred thousand clones, more than 85% found once. Sequenced sample: PBMCs. The chain is built from TRBV6-1 and TRBJ1-6, with D unresolved. The TCR sequence derives from a woman aged 18-29 years in good health and CMV-seronegative. CDR3 in amino acids: CASSEIGPLHF. The DNA for the CDR3 is TGTGCCAGCAGTGAAATCGGACCCCTCCACTTT.